Only one count was recorded for the clone carrying this T cell receptor beta chain. Its antigen is not known. Primers for the PCR totalled 60 Vbeta and 13 Jbeta. Here immunoSEQ multiplex PCR was the method, and the copy in TCRdb shows in-frame clones only, minus some. The sample records about 110,000 clones, over 75% being singletons. The data belong to a study of cytomegalovirus exposure and HLA in healthy donors. Study overall: Caucasian-associated ancestry cluster membership applied to less than 85% of around 400 genotyped donors. Study observations and caveats: When the data were analyzed later, several of the most significant clusters appeared to be linked to common viral pathogens. Listed as cytomegalovirus-associated were around 160 TCR beta chains. Sequencing likely generated an artifact that appeared as a cluster of highly shared sequence variants.

The CDR3 loop spans 14 amino acids. Germline loops: CDR1 SNHLY, CDR2 FYNNEI. Unmatched junction bases numbered 9, after V lost 7 bases and J lost 5 bases. Sequenced input: PBMCs. This TCR was sampled from a woman in her thirties or forties in good health and CMV-seropositive. The chain employs TRBV2 and TRBJ2-5, with 8 bases aligning to TRBD1. CDR3 sequence (DNA): TGTGCCAGCACTGGCAGGGGGCGGCAGGAGACCCAGTACTTC. Its translation: CASTGRGRQETQYF.